Sequencing of this TCR beta chain was carried out in a study of blood T cell repertoires in COVID-19. Study overall: Spain, Italy and the United States supplied samples that represented acute and convalescent COVID-19. Nucleic acid was either cDNA or gDNA, and it came from T cells, B-cell-depleted T cells, or PBMCs.

Trimming stripped 0 bases from V and 4 bases from J, with 9 bases between. The CDR3 sequence is 13 residues long. Germline lookup yields CDR1 GTSNPN and CDR2 SVGIG (reference sequence). In the study's own analysis: How many nucleated cells were present was estimated from reference gene primer amplification. Measured with immunoSEQ multiplex PCR; TCRdb has only the in-frame clones, and not every one. Clone size and the V and J calls come from that table; the DNA yielded D and trimming. In the table there are 200,000 or so clones, roughly 86% of which are singletons. Sequencing was done on a sample of peripheral blood. The rearrangement links TRBV30 to TRBJ2-5, with a tentative D call TRBD1 (5 bases). This receptor was identified in a man between 60 and 70 years old with acute or convalescent COVID-19. CDR3 DNA sequence: TGTGCCTGGAGTGTAGCAGGGCCAGAGACCCAGTACTTC. The encoded protein is CAWSVAGPETQYF.